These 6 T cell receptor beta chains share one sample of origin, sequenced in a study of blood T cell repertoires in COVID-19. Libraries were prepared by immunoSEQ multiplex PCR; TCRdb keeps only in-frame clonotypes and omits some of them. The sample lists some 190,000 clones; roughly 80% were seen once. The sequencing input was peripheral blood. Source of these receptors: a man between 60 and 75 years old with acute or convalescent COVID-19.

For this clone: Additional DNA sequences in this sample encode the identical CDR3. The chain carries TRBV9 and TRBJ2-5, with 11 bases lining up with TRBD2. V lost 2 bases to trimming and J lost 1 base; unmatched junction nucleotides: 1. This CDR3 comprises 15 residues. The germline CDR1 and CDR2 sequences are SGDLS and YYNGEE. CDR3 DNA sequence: TGTGCCAGCAGCGTTAGCGGGGGGGGCCAAGAGACCCAGTACTTC. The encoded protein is CASSVSGGGQETQYF.

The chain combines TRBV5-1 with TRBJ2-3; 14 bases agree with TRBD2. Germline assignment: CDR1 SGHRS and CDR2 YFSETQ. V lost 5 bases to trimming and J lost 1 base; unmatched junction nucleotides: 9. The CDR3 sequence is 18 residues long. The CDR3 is CASSRGTSGGDRTDTQYF. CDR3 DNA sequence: TGCGCCAGCAGTCGTGGGACTAGCGGGGGAGACCGCACAGATACGCAGTATTTT.

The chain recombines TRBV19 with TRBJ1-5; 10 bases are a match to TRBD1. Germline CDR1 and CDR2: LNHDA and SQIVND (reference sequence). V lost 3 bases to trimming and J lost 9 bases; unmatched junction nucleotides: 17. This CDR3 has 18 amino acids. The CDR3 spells CASSIAAAGQGSVTPQHF. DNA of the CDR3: TGTGCCAGTAGTATCGCCGCGGCGGGACAGGGGTCGGTAACGCCCCAGCATTTT.

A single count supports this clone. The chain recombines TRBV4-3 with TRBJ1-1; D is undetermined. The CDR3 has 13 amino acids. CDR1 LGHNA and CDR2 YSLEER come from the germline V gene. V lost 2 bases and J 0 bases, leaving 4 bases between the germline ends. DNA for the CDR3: TGCGCCAGCAGCCAATTTATGAACACTGAAGCTTTCTTT. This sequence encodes CASSQFMNTEAFF.

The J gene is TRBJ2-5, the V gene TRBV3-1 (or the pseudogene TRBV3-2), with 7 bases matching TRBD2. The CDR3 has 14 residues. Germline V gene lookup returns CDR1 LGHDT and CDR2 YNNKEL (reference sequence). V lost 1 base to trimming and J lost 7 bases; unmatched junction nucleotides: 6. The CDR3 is CASSQVLGRVTQYF. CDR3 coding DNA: TGTGCCAGCAGCCAAGTTCTGGGGAGGGTGACCCAGTACTTC.

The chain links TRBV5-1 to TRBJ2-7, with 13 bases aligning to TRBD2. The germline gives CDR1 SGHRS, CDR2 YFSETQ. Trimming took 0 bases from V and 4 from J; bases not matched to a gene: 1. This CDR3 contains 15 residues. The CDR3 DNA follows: TGCGCCAGCAGCTTGGGGACTAGCGGGAGTTACGAGCAGTACTTC. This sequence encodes CASSLGTSGSYEQYF.